These 28 T cell receptor beta chains share one sample of origin, sequenced in a study of T-cell reconstitution after alpha-beta-depleted transplantation in children. Construction of the TCRbeta library involved unique molecular identifiers. One entry per CDR3 protein, called by TCRdb with MiXCR from the PCR reads. The sample yields 400,000 to 500,000 distinct CDR3 sequences, 11% seen once. Sequencing was performed on PBMCs from the stem cell graft donor, taken from the stem cell graft. These receptors were taken from a human donor who donated a stem cell graft to a child with acute myeloid leukemia.

This clonotype appeared many times. The rearrangement joins TRBV29-1 to TRBJ2-3, with 10 bases lining up with TRBD1. V was clipped by 6 bases and J by 4 bases; unmatched bases: 1. The CDR3 contains 12 residues. The germline V gene has CDR1 SQVTM and CDR2 ANQGSEA. The CDR3 nucleotides read TGCAGCGTGGGGACAGGGGCAGATACGCAGTATTTT. The encoded protein is CSVGTGADTQYF.

This clonotype was seen only a few times. The CDR3 region is CSASKGSGNTIYF. CDR3 nucleotides: TGCAGTGCTAGTAAGGGGTCTGGAAACACCATATATTTT. The genes are TRBV20-1 and TRBJ1-3; TRBD1 is a possible D gene (5 bases). The germline CDR1 and CDR2 sequences are DFQATT and SNEGSKA (reference sequence). This CDR3 is 13 amino acids long. V was trimmed by 3 bases and J by 1 base, leaving 7 bases between them.

This clonotype showed up many times. This chain joins TRBV7-9 and TRBJ2-2; 8 bases map to TRBD2. Germline loops: CDR1 SEHNR, CDR2 FQNEAQ (reference sequence). CDR3 size: 16 residues. The V gene end was trimmed by 5 bases and the J gene end by 2 bases; junction bases not matched to a gene: 7. The CDR3 region has the DNA TGTGCCAGCAGCCTAACTAGCGGAGATAACACCGGGGAGCTGTTTTTT. Translation: CASSLTSGDNTGELFF.

This clonotype was seen only a few times. A much larger clone lies a single base off, so this may be a read error. This chain uses TRBV20-1 with TRBJ2-4, with 7 bases that match TRBD1. This CDR3 contains 14 residues. Germline CDR1 is DFQATT and CDR2 is SNEGSKA (reference sequence). The chain's CDR3 is CSARPLGDRNSQYF. In nucleotides, the CDR3 is TGCAGTGCTAGACCCCTGGGGGACAGAAACAGTCAGTACTTC.

This clonotype showed up many times. The chain links TRBV20-1 to TRBJ2-7; 9 bases agree with TRBD1. The CDR3 loop spans 15 amino acids. The V gene end was trimmed by 6 bases and the J gene end by 4 bases; junction bases not matched to a gene: 13. CDR1 and CDR2 (germline): DFQATT, SNEGSKA (reference sequence). CDR3 in DNA: TGCAGTGCCACAGCTCCCGGGACAGGGAGGTACGAGCAGTACTTC. As protein: CSATAPGTGRYEQYF.

This clonotype has just a few counts. J is TRBJ2-2 and V is TRBV11-2; maybe TRBD1 (5 bases). CDR1 and CDR2 from the germline V gene are SGHAT and FQNNGV. The CDR3 consists of 13 residues. With 10 bases removed from V and 4 bases from J, the gap between germline ends came to 13 bases. Here the CDR3 DNA reads TGTGCCATAAGAGACAGACGCACCGGGGAGCTGTTTTTT. Protein: CAIRDRRTGELFF.

The chain recombines TRBV6-1 with TRBJ2-3; no clear D gene. The CDR3 sequence is 13 residues long. V was trimmed by 7 bases and J by 2 bases, leaving 10 bases between them. Per germline, CDR1 MNHNS and CDR2 SASEGT. The CDR3 region is CASMAWNTDTQYF. The CDR3 nucleotides are TGTGCCAGCATGGCCTGGAACACAGATACGCAGTATTTT.

This clonotype has more than one count but fewer than ten. The V gene is TRBV7-3, the J gene TRBJ2-1; 9 bases align to TRBD2. The CDR3 runs 17 residues. Losses at the gene ends were 0 bases for V and 5 bases for J; bases not matched to a gene: 8. CDR1 is SGHTA and CDR2 is FQGTGA in the germline V gene. The CDR3 sequence: CASSLTPGGRADNEQFF. In DNA, the CDR3 is TGTGCCAGCAGCTTAACTCCGGGCGGGAGGGCCGACAATGAGCAGTTCTTC.

This clonotype has a single count. J is TRBJ2-1 and V is TRBV9; tentative D call: TRBD2 (6 bases). V dropped 3 bases and J dropped 7 bases, with 17 bases sitting between them. Germline V gene sequence: CDR1 SGDLS, CDR2 YYNGEE. There are 15 residues in the CDR3. CDR3 residues: CASSAYGGSENEQFF. Here the CDR3 DNA reads TGTGCCAGCAGCGCTTACGGGGGTTCGGAGAATGAGCAGTTCTTC.

This clonotype was seen more than once but under ten times. The V and J genes are TRBV20-1 and TRBJ2-1, with 8 nucleotides matching TRBD2. The germline V gene has CDR1 DFQATT and CDR2 SNEGSKA (reference sequence). V dropped 3 bases and J dropped 0; count of bases not matched to a gene: 7. This CDR3 region has 16 residues. CDR3 region: CSARGIAGRSYNEQFF. DNA for the CDR3: TGCAGTGCTAGGGGGATAGCGGGACGCTCCTACAATGAGCAGTTCTTC.

This clonotype was seen more than once but under ten times. The chain recombines TRBV6-4 with TRBJ2-3, with TRBD2 matching 10 bases. Trimming cost V 2 bases and J 6 bases; bases outside gene matches: 5. CDR3 length equals 15 residues. CDR1 and CDR2 from the germline V gene are MRHNA and SNTAGT. CDR3 in amino acids: CASSDTSGGVDTQYF. The CDR3 region has the DNA TGTGCCAGCAGTGACACCAGCGGGGGGGTCGATACGCAGTATTTT.

This clonotype has a handful of counts. The gene calls are TRBV20-1 and TRBJ2-3; no firm D call. Trimming stripped 0 bases from V and 8 bases from J, with 18 bases between. This CDR3 is built from 15 residues. CDR1 and CDR2 from the germline V gene are DFQATT and SNEGSKA (reference sequence). CDR3: CSARDSSVSIVTQYF. In nucleotides, the CDR3 is TGCAGTGCTAGAGATAGTTCCGTTAGTATAGTTACGCAGTATTTT.

The table lists this clonotype with a few counts. The rearrangement links TRBV20-1 to TRBJ1-5; possible D gene TRBD1, 6 bases. Germline CDR1 DFQATT, CDR2 SNEGSKA (reference sequence). This CDR3 has 16 residues. V gave up 0 bases and J gave up 3 bases, with 15 bases separating them. The CDR3 region is CSARDPTGRVNQPQHF. In DNA form, the CDR3 reads TGCAGTGCTAGAGACCCAACAGGGCGGGTCAATCAGCCCCAGCATTTT.

The chain uses TRBV7-6 and TRBJ2-7; perhaps TRBD1 as D (5 bases). Trimming shortened V by 6 bases and J by 0 bases, and 9 bases separated the two germline ends. CDR3 length: 13 residues. The germline gives CDR1 SGHVS, CDR2 FNYEAQ. The CDR3, as DNA: TGTGCCAGCAGTATGGACACCTCCTACGAGCAGTACTTC. It yields the protein CASSMDTSYEQYF.

The J gene is TRBJ2-2, the V gene TRBV4-3, with a weak D call TRBD1 (6 bases). CDR1 and CDR2 from the germline V gene are LGHNA and YSLEER. The ends were cut back, 0 bases at V and 7 bases at J, with 12 bases in the middle. The CDR3 is 15 amino acids. The CDR3 DNA is TGCGCCAGCAGCCAAGAGGCCAGGGGTAACGGGGAGCTGTTTTTT. Translation: CASSQEARGNGELFF.

This rearrangement joins TRBV29-1 to TRBJ2-2; D may be TRBD1 (6 bases). The CDR3 is 12 residues long. From germline, CDR1 is SQVTM and CDR2 ANQGSEA. V was clipped by 6 bases and J by 2 bases, with 7 bases between them. In DNA form, the CDR3 reads TGCAGCGTGACAGGAAACACCGGGGAGCTGTTTTTT. Translated, it gives CSVTGNTGELFF.

A few counts support this clonotype. The chain combines TRBV12-3 or TRBV12-4 with TRBJ1-5; D not resolved. V lost 7 bases and J 4 bases, leaving 11 bases between the germline ends. The CDR3 length is 13 residues. DNA of the CDR3: TGTGCCAGCAAACCAGACTCTAATCAGCCCCAGCATTTT. Translation: CASKPDSNQPQHF.

The chain links TRBV27 to TRBJ1-2; 8 bases are a match to TRBD1. J gave up 5 bases and V 5 bases, and 4 bases lay outside the gene matches. Germline V gene lookup returns CDR1 MNHEY and CDR2 SMNVEV (reference sequence). This CDR3 spans 13 amino acids. This chain's CDR3 is CASSRTGRYGYTF. In nucleotides, the CDR3 is TGTGCCAGCAGTAGGACAGGGCGATATGGCTACACCTTC.

This clonotype was detected a few times. The chain combines TRBV2 with TRBJ1-1; D possibly corresponds to TRBD1 (6 bases). V lost 7 bases and J 5 bases, leaving 14 bases between the germline ends. The CDR3 sequence is 13 residues long. CDR1 is SNHLY, CDR2 FYNNEI, per germline. CDR3 in amino acids: CASIGGRRTEAFF. CDR3 DNA sequence: TGTGCCAGCATTGGGGGGCGACGAACTGAAGCTTTCTTT.

The chain is built from TRBV5-1 and TRBJ2-7; TRBD2 aligns across 12 bases. V was clipped by 5 bases and J by 0 bases; unmatched bases: 3. CDR1 and CDR2 (germline): SGHRS, YFSETQ. CDR3 length: 15 residues. CDR3: CASSWTSGNSYEQYF. The CDR3 DNA reads as TGCGCCAGCAGTTGGACTAGCGGGAACTCCTACGAGCAGTACTTC.

The V gene is TRBV10-2, the J gene TRBJ1-4; 7 bases line up with TRBD1. Germline-derived CDR1 and CDR2 are WSHSY and SAAADI. V was clipped by 3 bases and J by 2 bases; unmatched bases: 3. The CDR3 is 15 amino acids. The CDR3 reads CASSEQGTTNEKLFF. CDR3 DNA: TGCGCCAGCAGTGAACAGGGGACTACTAATGAAAAACTGTTTTTT.

This clonotype came up a few times. The genes are TRBV5-1 and TRBJ2-2; D is unclear. Trimming took off 2 bases at V and 6 bases at J, with 14 bases between the two ends. The CDR3 sequence is 15 residues long. From germline, CDR1 is SGHRS and CDR2 YFSETQ. CDR3 sequence reads: CASSFGKTGPGELFF. The CDR3 nucleotides are TGCGCCAGCAGCTTTGGGAAAACTGGGCCCGGGGAGCTGTTTTTT.

This clonotype was seen a handful of times. The chain carries TRBV9 and TRBJ2-1; TRBD1 aligns across 10 bases. The CDR3 totals 13 residues. CDR1 is SGDLS, CDR2 YYNGEE, per germline. With 3 bases clipped from V and 10 bases from J, the junction kept 4 bases outside the gene matches. CDR3 sequence: CASSGQGAREQFF. The CDR3 nucleotides are TGTGCCAGCAGCGGACAGGGGGCGAGGGAGCAGTTCTTC. The complete variable domain, with remaining parts taken from reference TRBV9 and TRBJ2-1, reads DSGVTQTPKHLITATGQRVTLRCSPRSGDLSVYWYQQSLDQGLQFLIQYYNGEERAKGNILERFSAQQFPDLHSELNLSSLELGDSALYFCASSGQGAREQFFGPGTRLTVL.

This clonotype was seen more than once but under ten times. This chain links TRBV12-3 or TRBV12-4 with TRBJ2-3, with D possibly being TRBD1 or TRBD2 (6 bases each). The V end lost 6 bases, the J end lost 0 bases, and 19 bases lay between the germline ends. This CDR3 is 17 amino acids long. CDR3 sequence: CASSNKLAGASTDTQYF. CDR3 coding DNA: TGTGCCAGCAGCAACAAACTAGCAGGGGCTAGCACAGATACGCAGTATTTT.

The V gene is TRBV5-1, the J gene TRBJ2-4; TRBD2 matches at 10 bases. The CDR3 contains 16 residues. CDR1 and CDR2 (germline): SGHRS, YFSETQ. The V gene end was trimmed by 4 bases and the J gene end by 7 bases; junction bases not matched to a gene: 11. CDR3 sequence (DNA): TGCGCCAGCAGCACAGGTGCTAGCGGGGGAAGTAACATTCAGTACTTC. Residues: CASSTGASGGSNIQYF.

This clonotype was detected a few times. This sequence joins TRBV4-2 and TRBJ2-3, with TRBD2 matching over 9 bases. The germline CDR1 and CDR2 sequences are LGHNA and YNFKEQ. V lost 1 base and J lost 5; bases outside the gene matches: 10. The length of the CDR3 is 17 residues. CDR3 in amino acids: CASSQGMGGRAKDTQYF. In nucleotides, the CDR3 is TGTGCCAGCAGCCAAGGAATGGGCGGGAGGGCCAAAGATACGCAGTATTTT.

The chain joins TRBV7-2 to TRBJ2-7, with 10 bases fitting TRBD2. Germline CDR1 and CDR2: SGHTA and FQGNSA. The ends lost 5 bases at V and 8 bases at J; junction bases unmatched: 6. This CDR3 has 13 amino acids. The CDR3 loop reads CASSPRLAGQQYF. CDR3 coding DNA: TGTGCCAGCAGCCCCAGACTAGCGGGCCAGCAGTACTTC. Looking up the rest from reference TRBV7-2 and TRBJ2-7 gives the full variable domain: GAGVSQSPSNKVTEKGKDVELRCDPISGHTALYWYRQSLGQGLEFLIYFQGNSAPDKSGLPSDRFSAERTGGSVSTLTIQRTQQEDSAVYLCASSPRLAGQQYFGPGTRLTVT.

In its sample, this clonotype was seen many times. V usage is TRBV12-3 or TRBV12-4 and J usage is TRBJ2-7; weak D call: TRBD1 (5 bases). This CDR3 contains 13 residues. V gave up 1 base and J gave up 3 bases, with 7 bases separating them. In nucleotides, the CDR3 is TGTGCCAGCAGTTTAGATGGACACTACGAGCAGTACTTC. Protein product: CASSLDGHYEQYF.